Below, 29 T cell receptor beta chains from the same sample are listed, as sequenced in a study of cytomegalovirus exposure and HLA in healthy donors. Profiling relied on immunoSEQ multiplex PCR, and the TCRdb table lists in-frame clones only, not all of them. The sample records over 45,000 clones, roughly 90% being singletons. Material for sequencing was PBMCs. The receptors were sampled from a man younger than 30 in good health and CMV-seronegative.

The V gene is TRBV28, the J gene TRBJ1-2; no definite D call. Trimming pared 1 base from V and 1 base from J, leaving 7 bases between. From germline, CDR1 is MDHEN and CDR2 SYDVKM. There are 14 residues in the CDR3. The CDR3 sequence is CASSLSGSNYGYTF. The DNA for the CDR3 is TGTGCCAGCAGTTTATCCGGGAGTAACTATGGCTACACCTTC.

The genes are TRBV5-8 and TRBJ2-7; weak D call: TRBD2 (5 bases). This CDR3 contains 14 residues. V lost 2 bases and J lost 2, with 11 bases in between. Looked up from germline, CDR1 is SGHTS and CDR2 is YDEGEE. The DNA of the CDR3 is TGTGCCAGCAGCTTTGAGGGCAATCCCTACGAGCAGTACTTC. Translated: CASSFEGNPYEQYF. The complete variable domain, with remaining parts taken from reference TRBV5-8 and TRBJ2-7, reads EAGVTQSPTHLIKTRGQQATLRCSPISGHTSVYWYQQALGLGLQFLLWYDEGEERNRGNFPPRFSGRQFPNYSSELNVNALELEDSALYLCASSFEGNPYEQYFGPGTRLTVT.

In this sample, this clone turned up once. The V and J genes are TRBV5-1 and TRBJ2-3; tentative D call: TRBD1 (6 bases). Germline assignment: CDR1 SGHRS and CDR2 YFSETQ. This CDR3 has 12 residues. V lost 4 bases and J lost 14, with 17 bases in between. Here the CDR3 reads CASSMDSSLGYF. For the CDR3, the DNA is TGCGCCAGCAGCATGGACAGCTCCCTGGGGTATTTT.

The V call is TRBV6-1, the J call TRBJ1-1; D possibly corresponds to TRBD1 (6 bases). Germline V CDR1 and CDR2: MNHNS, SASEGT. Trimming took off 0 bases at V and 0 bases at J, with 11 bases between the two ends. The CDR3 consists of 16 residues. CDR3 sequence (DNA): TGTGCCAGCAGTGAAGCTGGGGACACGGTGAACACTGAAGCTTTCTTT. This encodes CASSEAGDTVNTEAFF.

The rearrangement joins TRBV27 to TRBJ1-4; TRBD1 aligns across 7 bases. J gave up 14 bases and V 3 bases, and 9 bases lay outside the gene matches. This CDR3 comprises 13 residues. Germline CDR1 reads MNHEY; CDR2 reads SMNVEV (reference sequence). For the CDR3, the DNA is TGTGCCAGCAGTTTTTGGACAGGTGGGAGTCTGTTTTTT. It encodes CASSFWTGGSLFF. Filled out from reference TRBV27 and TRBJ1-4, the complete variable domain reads EAQVTQNPRYLITVTGKKLTVTCSQNMNHEYMSWYRQDPGLGLRQIYYSMNVEVTDKGDVPEGYKVSRKEKRNFPLILESPSPNQTSLYFCASSFWTGGSLFFGSGTQLSVL.

The gene calls are TRBV6-1 and TRBJ2-3; 7 positions agree with TRBD1. V was pared by 8 bases and J by 7 bases, with 6 bases of the junction left unmatched. Germline V gene data show CDR1 as MNHNS and CDR2 as SASEGT. This CDR3 contains 12 residues. Written as DNA, the CDR3 is TGTGCCAGCCGGGAAGGGGGCTATACGCAGTATTTT. The encoded protein is CASREGGYTQYF.

This chain joins TRBV28 and TRBJ2-7, with TRBD2 identical over 10 bases. The CDR3 contains 14 residues. The junction had 6 bases not matched to a gene; V was cut back by 8 bases and J by 2 bases. CDR1 is MDHEN and CDR2 is SYDVKM in the germline V gene. CDR3 amino acids: CASLELAGAYEQYF. CDR3 DNA: TGTGCCAGCCTCGAGCTAGCGGGAGCCTACGAGCAGTACTTC.

The chain combines TRBV7-2 with TRBJ2-7; possibly TRBD2 for D (5 bases). The V end lost 3 bases, the J end lost 0 bases, and 15 bases lay between the germline ends. The CDR3 sequence is 16 residues long. The germline V gene encodes CDR1 SGHTA and CDR2 FQGNSA. The CDR3 DNA reads TGTGCCAGCAGCTTTCAAAGCGGATCCCTCTCCTACGAGCAGTACTTC. It yields the protein CASSFQSGSLSYEQYF.

The chain is built from TRBV19 and TRBJ1-1; 7 bases line up with TRBD1. The CDR3 extends over 15 amino acids. V gave up 0 bases and J gave up 4 bases; unmatched junction bases: 5. From germline, CDR1 is LNHDA and CDR2 SQIVND (reference sequence). The DNA of the CDR3 is TGTGCCAGTAGTATAGAGGGGGGACAGCTCACTGAAGCTTTCTTT. Its translation is CASSIEGGQLTEAFF.

The V call is TRBV5-6, the J call TRBJ2-3, with 11 bases matching TRBD2. Per germline, CDR1 SGHDT and CDR2 YYEEEE. This CDR3 is built from 15 residues. V was clipped by 3 bases and J by 2 bases; unmatched bases: 2. CDR3: CASSWGLAATDTQYF. CDR3 DNA: TGTGCCAGCAGCTGGGGACTAGCGGCCACAGATACGCAGTATTTT.

The rearrangement links TRBV5-1 to TRBJ2-7, with TRBD1 matching over 8 bases. This CDR3 is 14 amino acids long. Germline lookup yields CDR1 SGHRS and CDR2 YFSETQ. The junction had 12 bases not matched to a gene; V was cut back by 4 bases and J by 9 bases. The CDR3 DNA follows: TGCGCCAGCAGCCAAAAGGGGGCAGGGGGCTGGCAGTACTTC. Translation gives CASSQKGAGGWQYF. The full variable domain, rest sourced from reference TRBV5-1 and TRBJ2-7, is KAGVTQTPRYLIKTRGQQVTLSCSPISGHRSVSWYQQTPGQGLQFLFEYFSETQRNKGNFPGRFSGRQFSNSRSEMNVSTLELGDSALYLCASSQKGAGGWQYFGPGTRLTVT.

The chain combines TRBV21-1 with TRBJ2-7; the tabulated D call, TRBD2, remains unverified against the DNA. TRBV21-1 is deemed a pseudogene. This CDR3 spans 17 amino acids. In nucleotides, the CDR3 is TGTGCCAGCAGCAAAACGGGCGGGAAGGGGCGATACTACGAGCAGTACTTC. Its translation is CASSKTGGKGRYYEQYF.

V usage is TRBV28 and J usage is TRBJ1-5, with TRBD1 as a possible D gene (6 bases). This CDR3 region has 16 residues. Germline CDR1 reads MDHEN; CDR2 reads SYDVKM. V was clipped by 6 bases and J by 2 bases, with 17 bases between them. The DNA of the CDR3 is TGTGCCAGCAGCGATGGACTGGGGGCCCGCAATCAGCCCCAGCATTTT. It specifies CASSDGLGARNQPQHF.

The chain uses TRBV5-1 and TRBJ2-4, with D maybe TRBD1 (6 bases). The V end lost 3 bases, the J end lost 8 bases, and 15 bases lay between the germline ends. The CDR3 is 14 residues long. Germline lookup yields CDR1 SGHRS and CDR2 YFSETQ. The CDR3 nucleotides are TGCGCCAGCAGCTCAAAAGGGGGTAGGCACATTCAGTACTTC. This sequence encodes CASSSKGGRHIQYF. Supplemented by reference TRBV5-1 and TRBJ2-4, the full variable domain reads KAGVTQTPRYLIKTRGQQVTLSCSPISGHRSVSWYQQTPGQGLQFLFEYFSETQRNKGNFPGRFSGRQFSNSRSEMNVSTLELGDSALYLCASSSKGGRHIQYFGAGTRLSVL.

This rearrangement joins TRBV5-8 to TRBJ2-5; maybe TRBD2 (5 bases). Germline CDR1 SGHTS, CDR2 YDEGEE. The V and J ends lost 3 bases and 5 bases respectively, with 14 bases between them. The CDR3 covers 14 residues. CDR3 sequence: CASSYVLGGETQYF. The CDR3 nucleotides are TGTGCCAGCAGCTACGTCCTGGGCGGGGAGACCCAGTACTTC.

This clone was recorded only once. The rearrangement joins TRBV7-3 to TRBJ2-2; D remains unclear. Trimming shortened V by 6 bases and J by 3 bases, and 5 bases separated the two germline ends. CDR3 length equals 12 residues. Germline V CDR1 and CDR2: SGHTA, FQGTGA. The CDR3 here is CASRPDTGELFF. In nucleotides, the CDR3 is TGTGCCAGCAGACCGGACACCGGGGAGCTGTTTTTT.

The chain couples TRBV5-1 to TRBJ2-1, with 12 bases identical to TRBD2. The germline gives CDR1 SGHRS, CDR2 YFSETQ. The CDR3 covers 15 residues. Germline trimming cut 0 bases from V and 7 bases from J; bases unmatched to any gene: 2. DNA of the CDR3: TGCGCCAGCAGCTTGGGACTAGCGGGAGTAAATGAGCAGTTCTTC. Translation gives CASSLGLAGVNEQFF.

This clone occurred once. J is TRBJ1-5 and V is TRBV7-2; no reliable D call. Trimming took 6 bases from V and 1 from J, leaving 7 bases between them. The CDR3 length is 13 residues. CDR1 is SGHTA and CDR2 is FQGNSA in the germline V gene. The CDR3 DNA sequence: TGTGCCAGCAGTATCGGGAGCAATCAGCCCCAGCATTTT. Encoded protein: CASSIGSNQPQHF.

J is TRBJ2-1 and V is TRBV7-3; a weak D match, TRBD2 (5 bases). The germline V gene encodes CDR1 SGHTA and CDR2 FQGTGA. V lost 5 bases to trimming and J lost 6 bases, with 17 bases between them. This CDR3 spans 15 amino acids. The CDR3 sequence: CASSPRATSINEQFF. The DNA of the CDR3 is TGTGCCAGCAGCCCGAGGGCGACCTCAATCAATGAGCAGTTCTTC.

The genes are TRBV15 and TRBJ1-1, with D possibly matching TRBD1 (6 bases). This CDR3 has 14 residues. The germline V gene encodes CDR1 LNHNV and CDR2 YYDKDF (reference sequence). Trimming pared 1 base from V and 2 bases from J, leaving 8 bases between. The CDR3 region has the DNA TGTGCCACCAGCAGAGGGGACACAAACACTGAAGCTTTCTTT. This translates into CATSRGDTNTEAFF.

This sequence joins TRBV10-3 and TRBJ2-3; TRBD2 aligns across 9 bases. V lost 4 bases to trimming and J lost 5 bases; unmatched junction nucleotides: 10. From germline, CDR1 is ENHRY and CDR2 SYGVKD. The CDR3 is made up of 16 amino acids. CDR3 in DNA: TGTGCCATCAGTGTCTCTCGCGGGAGGGAAGTAGATACGCAGTATTTT. Protein sequence: CAISVSRGREVDTQYF.

The rearrangement uses TRBV6-5 and TRBJ2-1; D not certain. The V end lost 5 bases, the J end lost 7 bases, and 6 bases lay between the germline ends. This CDR3 region has 11 residues. Germline V gene sequence: CDR1 MNHEY, CDR2 SVGAGI. The CDR3 DNA follows: TGTGCCAGCAGTGTGGCAAATGAGCAGTTCTTC. Its translation is CASSVANEQFF.

This chain connects TRBV20-1 to TRBJ2-1; D gene unclear. Trimming left V 5 bases short and J 14 bases short, with 16 bases between. Germline lookup yields CDR1 DFQATT and CDR2 SNEGSKA (reference sequence). The length of the CDR3 is 11 residues. DNA of the CDR3: TGCAGTGCTTCGAACCCTGGTCGGGAGTTCTTC. Protein sequence: CSASNPGREFF.

The chain carries TRBV15 and TRBJ2-1, with 12 bases lining up with TRBD2. The CDR3 runs 15 residues. J was trimmed by 9 bases and V by 4 bases; bases with no gene match: 7. The germline gives CDR1 LNHNV, CDR2 YYDKDF (reference sequence). The CDR3 DNA reads TGTGCCACCAGCAAACTAGCGGGAGGAGGAGGTGAGCAGTTCTTC. This sequence encodes CATSKLAGGGGEQFF.

The CDR3 DNA sequence: TGTGCCAGCAGTTTATACGGGAAAGGATACGAGCAGTACTTC. It codes for CASSLYGKGYEQYF. The chain joins TRBV27 to TRBJ2-7; D possibly corresponds to TRBD2 (5 bases). This CDR3 contains 14 residues. CDR1 is MNHEY, CDR2 SMNVEV, per germline (reference sequence). Trimming took off 1 base at V and 4 bases at J, with 11 bases between the two ends.

This clone was observed a single time. V and J are TRBV28 and TRBJ2-3; 11 bases agree with TRBD1. The CDR3 covers 17 residues. Germline lookup yields CDR1 MDHEN and CDR2 SYDVKM. V gave up 4 bases and J gave up 4 bases; unmatched junction bases: 10. Here the CDR3 DNA reads TGTGCCAGCAGTTCAGACCGGACAGGGGGCATGGCAGATACGCAGTATTTT. Translating it yields CASSSDRTGGMADTQYF. Using reference TRBV28 and TRBJ2-3 for the parts outside the CDR3, the full variable domain is DVKVTQSSRYLVKRTGEKVFLECVQDMDHENMFWYRQDPGLGLRLIYFSYDVKMKEKGDIPEGYSVSREKKERFSLILESASTNQTSMYLCASSSDRTGGMADTQYFGPGTRLTVL.

The chain employs TRBV2 and TRBJ1-5; TRBD1 matches at 8 bases. The CDR3 runs 15 residues. Per the germline V gene, CDR1 is SNHLY and CDR2 is FYNNEI. The trim removed 6 bases at V and 4 bases at J, leaving 8 bases unmatched. The CDR3 sequence is CASRVKDRANQPQHF. CDR3 nucleotides: TGTGCCAGCAGGGTGAAGGACAGGGCGAATCAGCCCCAGCATTTT. Based on the CDR3 plus reference TRBV2 and TRBJ1-5, the full variable domain is EPEVTQTPSHQVTQMGQEVILRCVPISNHLYFYWYRQILGQKVEFLVSFYNNEISEKSEIFDDQFSVERPDGSNFTLKIRSTKLEDSAMYFCASRVKDRANQPQHFGDGTRLSIL.

The V gene is TRBV2, the J gene TRBJ2-7, with 8 bases lining up with TRBD2. Germline trimming cut 8 bases from V and 5 bases from J; bases unmatched to any gene: 11. Germline lookup yields CDR1 SNHLY and CDR2 FYNNEI. The CDR3 is made up of 14 amino acids. The CDR3 spells CASQKSGSLNEQYF. CDR3 in DNA: TGTGCCAGCCAAAAGAGCGGGAGTCTAAACGAGCAGTACTTC. The entire variable domain, with the rest obtained from reference TRBV2 and TRBJ2-7, is as follows: EPEVTQTPSHQVTQMGQEVILRCVPISNHLYFYWYRQILGQKVEFLVSFYNNEISEKSEIFDDQFSVERPDGSNFTLKIRSTKLEDSAMYFCASQKSGSLNEQYFGPGTRLTVT.

The chain links TRBV14 to TRBJ1-1; D is unresolved. Germline V gives CDR1 SGHDN, CDR2 FVKESK. The CDR3 extends over 14 amino acids. Trimming took 3 bases from V and 5 from J, leaving 13 bases between them. CDR3 in DNA: TGTGCCAGCAGCCAGGGAGTATCGGGGACTGAAGCTTTCTTT. It specifies CASSQGVSGTEAFF.